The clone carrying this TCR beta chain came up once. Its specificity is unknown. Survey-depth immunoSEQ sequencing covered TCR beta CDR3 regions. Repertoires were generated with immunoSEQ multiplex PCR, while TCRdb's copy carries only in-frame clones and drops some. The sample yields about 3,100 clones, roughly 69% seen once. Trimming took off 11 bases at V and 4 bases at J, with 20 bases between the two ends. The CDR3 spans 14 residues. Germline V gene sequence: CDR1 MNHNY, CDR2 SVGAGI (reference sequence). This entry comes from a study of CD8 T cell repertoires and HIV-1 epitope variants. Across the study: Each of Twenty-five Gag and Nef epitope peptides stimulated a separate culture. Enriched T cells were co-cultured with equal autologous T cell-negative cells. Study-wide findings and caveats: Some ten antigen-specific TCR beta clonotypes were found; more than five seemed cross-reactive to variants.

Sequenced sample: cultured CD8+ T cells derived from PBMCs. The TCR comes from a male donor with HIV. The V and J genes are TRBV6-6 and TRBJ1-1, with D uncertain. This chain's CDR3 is CAPRSVSLGTEAFF. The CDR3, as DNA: TGTGCCCCCAGATCTGTGTCTTTGGGCACTGAAGCTTTCTTT.